This T cell receptor (beta chain) is drawn from a study of T cells in localized non-small cell lung cancer (dated by TCRdb to 2018 to 2020). General notes on the study: T cell repertoires of a few hundred early-stage NSCLC patients were analyzed, with tumors being compared against uninvolved tumor-adjacent lungs. The cohort consisted of around 250 treatment-naive NSCLC patients whose localized lung tumors had been resected. The mean age of the NSCLC patients was just over 65 years, with fewer than 150 men and 95 to 110 women.

At diagnosis, peripheral blood, uninvolved tumor-adjacent lung and tumor were collected and were preserved as a mix of fresh-frozen and FFPE material. Blood samples were analyzed as peripheral blood mononuclear cells for TCR repertoire profiling. Comment on this clone: No antigen is known for it. Base qualities are not provided; no much larger clone lies one nucleotide away.

The immunoSEQ Assay was used to sequence TCR beta CDR3 regions from DNA. For the original study's pipeline: To compute T cell density, TCR beta template counts were normalized to usable DNA, which was estimated by amplifying housekeeping genes. Using the preseqR package, richness was estimated by extrapolating to 120,000 templates for tissue samples and 400,000 templates for PBMC samples. Clonality was taken to be one minus Pielou's evenness. Differential abundance testing on productive amino-acid clonotypes, with a minimum total count of 5 and an alpha of 0.1, was used to identify tissue-enriched TCRs. The Jaccard Index and the Morisita Overlap Index were used to measure how much the repertoires overlapped between compartments. GLIPH grouped TCR beta CDR3s together with public tetramer-defined viral CDR3s, and a viral motif had to include at least three viral sequences and also show V-gene enrichment. TCRdb took over this immuneACCESS table, retaining in-frame rearrangements with V and J assigned. Such tables are incomplete; in checked studies, under half of the missing clones stem from an unresolved V gene, and the remainder is unexplained. V, J and clone size derive from that table, while D and trimming were established from the DNA sequence. The sample profile shows some 52,000 clones; around 81% of them were found once. Clones ranked in the top ten supply roughly 4% of the sample.

The V and J ends are trimmed by 4 bases and 7 bases, leaving 12 bases between them. From its cysteine to its phenylalanine, the CDR3 spans 13 amino acids. The entry retains the CDR3 DNA only, 39 bases that are in frame from base 1. Sequences SGDLS (CDR1) and YYNGEE (CDR2) are obtained from the germline V gene. What the authors observed across the whole study: Of the top 100 tumor clones, a median of roughly 56 were detected in paired uninvolved adjacent lung; under 35 were also among that lung's top 100. Because multi-region tumor sequencing was not done, intratumor heterogeneity could not be ruled out. Higher T cell density in blood was associated with longer overall survival, whereas higher clonality in adjacent lung was associated with shorter survival. Because the study design was exploratory, TCR variables were selected using unadjusted p-values without false-discovery rate correction. The highest T cell clonality was observed in uninvolved tumor-adjacent lung, where clonality exceeded that of tumor, suggesting that antigenic responses were more focused in uninvolved tumor-adjacent lung.

The sequence joins TRBV9 to TRBJ2-1; the D gene is perhaps TRBD1 or TRBD2, as each covers 6 bases. This receptor was obtained from a woman aged 35 to 69 with stage II lung adenocarcinoma. The sequenced sample was PBMCs, obtained before any cancer treatment. The sequence in DNA is TGTGCCAGCAGCTGGGGGGCGGGAAATGAGCAGTTCTTC. Its amino acids are CASSWGAGNEQFF.